At least ten counts were recorded for the clone carrying this T cell receptor (beta chain). What it binds is not known. The sample belongs to a study of CD8 T cells in ankylosing spondylitis. CDR3 length: 14 amino acids. V gave up 0 bases and J gave up 8 bases, with 12 bases separating them. Germline V gene lookup returns CDR1 SGDLS and CDR2 YYNGEE. General study findings and limits: Matched ankylosing spondylitis synovial fluid reportedly showed significant enrichment of disease-linked clones.

TCRdb called the 5' RACE reads again in MiXCR, with one record for every CDR3 protein. The sample yields roughly 39,000 distinct CDR3 sequences, approximately 2.6% seen once. Sequencing used blood, either unsorted or a sorted T cell fraction (not recorded which). This clonotype was sampled from a male donor with ankylosing spondylitis or in good health (not recorded which). The V gene is TRBV9, the J gene TRBJ2-1; D is ambiguous. The CDR3: CASSVGWVLHEQFF. The CDR3 nucleotides are TGTGCCAGCAGCGTAGGGTGGGTCCTACATGAGCAGTTCTTC.